These 21 T cell receptor beta chains originate from one sample sequenced in a study of blood T cell repertoires in COVID-19. Measured with immunoSEQ multiplex PCR; TCRdb has only the in-frame clones, and not every one. Here the sample spans hundreds of thousands of clones, 82% being singletons. The source material was peripheral blood. These receptors came from an elderly woman with active or convalescent COVID-19.

V usage is TRBV7-9 and J usage is TRBJ2-1, with 7 positions matching TRBD1. Germline-derived CDR1 and CDR2 are SEHNR and FQNEAQ (reference sequence). The CDR3 extends over 16 amino acids. J lost 5 bases, V lost 2 bases, and 9 bases had no gene match. The CDR3 loop is CASSLRRSGGNNEQFF. CDR3 sequence (DNA): TGTGCCAGCAGCTTAAGGCGGTCAGGGGGTAACAATGAGCAGTTCTTC.

The rearrangement links TRBV5-5 to TRBJ1-6; 8 nucleotides align to TRBD1. CDR3 length: 15 residues. Trimming took 4 bases from V and 9 from J; bases not matched to a gene: 9. From germline, CDR1 is SGHKS and CDR2 YYEKEE (reference sequence). The CDR3 region has the DNA TGTGCCAGCAGCCTTTCACAGGGGGAAGCTTCACCCCTCCACTTT. Translated: CASSLSQGEASPLHF.

The rearrangement links TRBV3-1 (or the pseudogene TRBV3-2) to TRBJ1-3; 10 nucleotides align to TRBD1. CDR3 length: 17 amino acids. Germline CDR1 is LGHDT and CDR2 is YNNKEL (reference sequence). Trimming removed 2 bases from V and 2 bases from J; junction bases left unmatched: 6. DNA of the CDR3: TGTGCCAGCAGCCAATGGACAGGGGGAATAGCTGGAAACACCATATATTTT. Protein: CASSQWTGGIAGNTIYF.

The gene calls are TRBV15 and TRBJ1-1; D not resolved. Germline V gene lookup returns CDR1 LNHNV and CDR2 YYDKDF (reference sequence). The CDR3 totals 14 residues. V gave up 2 bases and J gave up 0 bases, with 7 bases separating them. In nucleotides, the CDR3 is TGTGCCACCAGCAGACCGACATTGAACACTGAAGCTTTCTTT. Its translation is CATSRPTLNTEAFF.

This clone was observed a few times. This chain joins TRBV2 and TRBJ1-6; 7 bases fit TRBD1. The ends lost 3 bases at V and 7 bases at J; junction bases unmatched: 3. The CDR3 length is 14 residues. The germline V gene has CDR1 SNHLY and CDR2 FYNNEI. CDR3 coding DNA: TGTGCCAGCAGTGACAGGACAGGCAATTCACCCCTCCACTTT. This encodes CASSDRTGNSPLHF.

The count of this clone is one. The CDR3 region is CATSRDRTGVGQPQHF. The DNA of the CDR3 is TGTGCCACCAGCAGAGACAGGACAGGGGTTGGTCAGCCCCAGCATTTT. This chain links TRBV15 with TRBJ1-5, with 9 bases that match TRBD1. The V gene end was trimmed by 0 bases and the J gene end by 6 bases; junction bases not matched to a gene: 6. The CDR3 spans 16 residues. The germline V gene has CDR1 LNHNV and CDR2 YYDKDF (reference sequence).

V and J are TRBV3-1 (or the pseudogene TRBV3-2) and TRBJ1-2; D is perhaps TRBD1 (6 bases). Germline loops: CDR1 LGHDT, CDR2 YNNKEL (reference sequence). Trimming took off 6 bases at V and 6 bases at J, with 14 bases between the two ends. The CDR3 consists of 13 residues. Here the CDR3 DNA reads TGTGCCAGCAGTACAACAGGGTCAGATGGCTACACCTTC. Translating it yields CASSTTGSDGYTF.

The chain combines TRBV5-1 with TRBJ2-3; TRBD2 matches at 10 bases. The ends lost 3 bases at V and 0 bases at J; junction bases unmatched: 7. CDR1 and CDR2 from the germline V gene are SGHRS and YFSETQ. The CDR3 is made up of 17 amino acids. CDR3 region: CASSWGLAGVSTDTQYF. The CDR3 region has the DNA TGCGCCAGCAGCTGGGGGCTAGCGGGGGTTAGCACAGATACGCAGTATTTT.

The chain uses TRBV6-7 and TRBJ1-1; possibly TRBD1 for D (6 bases). TRBV6-7 is classed as an ORF, of uncertain function. Trimming shortened V by 1 base and J by 2 bases, and 17 bases separated the two germline ends. The CDR3 spans 17 residues. The CDR3 nucleotides are TGTGCCAGCAGTTACTGGGGGCTACGAGACGGTAACACTGAAGCTTTCTTT. It yields the protein CASSYWGLRDGNTEAFF.

V is TRBV27 and J is TRBJ1-1, with 7 bases identical to TRBD1. The length of the CDR3 is 12 residues. Unmatched junction bases numbered 5, after V lost 9 bases and J lost 4 bases. Germline CDR1 is MNHEY and CDR2 is SMNVEV (reference sequence). CDR3 sequence reads: CASQGVSTEAFF. The DNA for the CDR3 is TGTGCCAGTCAGGGGGTGAGCACTGAAGCTTTCTTT.

The chain employs TRBV3-1 (or the pseudogene TRBV3-2) and TRBJ2-3, with 15 bases identical to TRBD2. V shed 4 bases, J shed 8 bases, and the junction held 10 bases outside the gene matches. CDR3 size: 17 residues. Germline V gives CDR1 LGHDT, CDR2 YNNKEL (reference sequence). This CDR3 reads CASSRRGLAGGPGTQYF. CDR3 nucleotide sequence: TGTGCCAGCAGCCGCAGAGGACTAGCGGGGGGGCCGGGTACGCAGTATTTT.

This chain uses TRBV5-1 with TRBJ2-2; 13 bases match TRBD2. The CDR3 spans 19 residues. Germline CDR1 and CDR2: SGHRS and YFSETQ. Losses at the gene ends were 4 bases for V and 4 bases for J; bases not matched to a gene: 13. CDR3 sequence: CASSRTGTSGKTVTGELFF. CDR3 DNA sequence: TGCGCCAGCAGCCGCACAGGGACTAGCGGGAAGACGGTCACCGGGGAGCTGTTTTTT. The variable domain in full, with the rest retrieved from reference TRBV5-1 and TRBJ2-2, is KAGVTQTPRYLIKTRGQQVTLSCSPISGHRSVSWYQQTPGQGLQFLFEYFSETQRNKGNFPGRFSGRQFSNSRSEMNVSTLELGDSALYLCASSRTGTSGKTVTGELFFGEGSRLTVL.

The chain uses TRBV10-3 and TRBJ2-6; D ambiguous. Germline-derived CDR1 and CDR2 are ENHRY and SYGVKD. The CDR3 consists of 13 residues. Deletions cut 11 bases from V and 0 bases from J, with 8 bases between. The CDR3 sequence: CASYVSGANVLTF. As DNA, the CDR3 is TGTGCCTCCTATGTCTCTGGGGCCAACGTCCTGACTTTC.

This rearrangement joins TRBV3-1 (or the pseudogene TRBV3-2) to TRBJ2-7, with 9 bases aligning to TRBD1. CDR3 size: 16 residues. V was pared by 1 base and J by 2 bases, with 6 bases of the junction left unmatched. Germline values: CDR1 LGHDT, CDR2 YNNKEL (reference sequence). CDR3 loop: CASSQGGQGPPYEQYF. DNA of the CDR3: TGTGCCAGCAGCCAAGGAGGACAGGGGCCCCCCTACGAGCAGTACTTC.

The V and J genes are TRBV14 and TRBJ2-2; maybe TRBD2 (5 bases). Per the germline V gene, CDR1 is SGHDN and CDR2 is FVKESK. The V end was cut by 0 bases, the J end by 7 bases, with 6 bases between. The CDR3 is 13 residues long. The CDR3 DNA sequence: TGTGCCAGCAGCCAAGATCGGGGCGGGGAGCTGTTTTTT. This translates into CASSQDRGGELFF.

V is TRBV5-1 and J is TRBJ2-7; tentative D call: TRBD2 (5 bases). CDR3 length: 14 amino acids. Germline V CDR1 and CDR2: SGHRS, YFSETQ. Trimming removed 0 bases from V and 3 bases from J, with 10 bases in between. CDR3 bases: TGCGCCAGCAGCTTGGCTCCCGGAGGCTACGAGCAGTACTTC. Its protein product is CASSLAPGGYEQYF.

The J gene is TRBJ1-2, the V gene TRBV12-3 or TRBV12-4; D gene ambiguous. This CDR3 is 12 amino acids long. Trimming cost V 6 bases and J 3 bases, with 8 bases left between them. CDR3: CASSVRDYGYTF. DNA of the CDR3: TGTGCCAGCAGCGTGAGGGACTATGGCTACACCTTC.

J is TRBJ1-5 and V is TRBV28, with a tentative D call TRBD1 (6 bases). The CDR3 covers 14 residues. Germline loops: CDR1 MDHEN, CDR2 SYDVKM. Deletions cut 11 bases from V and 4 bases from J, with 18 bases between. The CDR3 DNA follows: TGTGCCTGTGTGGGGGCCTGGGGAAATCAGCCCCAGCATTTT. Protein product: CACVGAWGNQPQHF.

This clone appeared once. The V call is TRBV7-2, the J call TRBJ2-1; 7 nucleotides match TRBD2. The J segment lost 14 bases and the V segment lost 5 bases, leaving 9 bases of the junction unmatched. The CDR3 has 12 residues. Germline assignment: CDR1 SGHTA and CDR2 FQGNSA. The CDR3 loop is CASSPPWAGEFF. The CDR3 nucleotides read TGTGCCAGCAGCCCTCCGTGGGCGGGGGAGTTCTTC.

Note on this clone: This CDR3 is also generated by other DNA sequences in the sample. The chain recombines TRBV2 with TRBJ2-2; TRBD1 aligns across 11 bases. The CDR3 is 15 amino acids. V dropped 8 bases and J dropped 5; count of bases not matched to a gene: 7. CDR1 and CDR2 from the germline V gene are SNHLY and FYNNEI. This chain's CDR3 is CASQTGTGGTGELFF. The CDR3 nucleotides read TGTGCCAGCCAAACCGGGACAGGGGGAACCGGGGAGCTGTTTTTT.

The chain carries TRBV2 and TRBJ1-2; TRBD1 matches at 9 bases. This CDR3 comprises 13 residues. V lost 6 bases to trimming and J lost 7 bases; unmatched junction nucleotides: 6. CDR1 and CDR2 from the germline V gene are SNHLY and FYNNEI. CDR3 protein: CASRPRDRVGYTF. CDR3 sequence (DNA): TGTGCCAGCAGACCCCGGGACAGGGTTGGCTACACCTTC.